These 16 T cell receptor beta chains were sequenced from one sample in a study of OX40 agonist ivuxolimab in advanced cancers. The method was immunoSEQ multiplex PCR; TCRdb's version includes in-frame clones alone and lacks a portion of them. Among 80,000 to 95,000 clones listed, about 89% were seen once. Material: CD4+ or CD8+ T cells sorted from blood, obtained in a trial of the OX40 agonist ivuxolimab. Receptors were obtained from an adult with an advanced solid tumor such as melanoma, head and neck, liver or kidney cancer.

CDR3 amino acids: CASSLKGSAGGTEQFF. DNA of the CDR3: TGTGCCAGCAGCCTAAAGGGCTCAGCGGGAGGTACTGAGCAGTTCTTC. The chain links TRBV7-3 to TRBJ2-1; 9 bases line up with TRBD2. In germline, CDR1 is SGHTA, CDR2 FQGTGA. The CDR3 extends over 16 amino acids. The trim removed 5 bases at V and 9 bases at J, leaving 14 bases unmatched.

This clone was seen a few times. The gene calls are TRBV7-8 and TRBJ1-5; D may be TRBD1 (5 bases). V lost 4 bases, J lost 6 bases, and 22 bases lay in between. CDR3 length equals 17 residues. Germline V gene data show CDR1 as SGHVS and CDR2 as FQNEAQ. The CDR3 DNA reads TGTGCCAGCAGCTCCGGCGGGGTCGCCAGGGCAACTCAGCCCCAGCATTTT. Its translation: CASSSGGVARATQPQHF.

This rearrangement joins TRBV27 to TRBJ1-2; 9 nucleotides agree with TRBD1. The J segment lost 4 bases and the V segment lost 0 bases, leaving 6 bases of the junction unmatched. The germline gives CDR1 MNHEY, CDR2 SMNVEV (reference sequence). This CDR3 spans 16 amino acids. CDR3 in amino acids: CASSLSKGTGRYGYTF. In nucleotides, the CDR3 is TGTGCCAGCAGTTTATCGAAAGGGACAGGGCGCTATGGCTACACCTTC.

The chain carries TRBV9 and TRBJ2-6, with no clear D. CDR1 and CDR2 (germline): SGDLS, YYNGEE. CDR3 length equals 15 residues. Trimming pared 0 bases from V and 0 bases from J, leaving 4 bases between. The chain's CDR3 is CASSVAYSGANVLTF. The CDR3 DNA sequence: TGTGCCAGCAGCGTAGCCTACTCTGGGGCCAACGTCCTGACTTTC.

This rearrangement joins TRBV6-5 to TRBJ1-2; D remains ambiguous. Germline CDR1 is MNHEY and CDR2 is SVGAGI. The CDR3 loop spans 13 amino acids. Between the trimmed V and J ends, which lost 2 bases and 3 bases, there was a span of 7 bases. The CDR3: CASSYEEYYGYTF. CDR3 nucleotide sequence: TGTGCCAGCAGTTACGAAGAGTACTATGGCTACACCTTC.

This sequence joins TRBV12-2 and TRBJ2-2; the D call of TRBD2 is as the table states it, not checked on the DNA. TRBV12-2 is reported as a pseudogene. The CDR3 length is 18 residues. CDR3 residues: CASRLGRSAPSYTGELFF. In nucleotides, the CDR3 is TGTGCAAGTCGCTTAGGGCGTAGCGCCCCGTCGTACACCGGGGAGCTGTTTTTT.

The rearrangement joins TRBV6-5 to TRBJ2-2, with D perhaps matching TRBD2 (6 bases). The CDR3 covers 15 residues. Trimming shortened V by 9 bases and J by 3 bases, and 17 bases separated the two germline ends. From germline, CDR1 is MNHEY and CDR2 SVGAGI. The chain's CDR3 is CASSLGGGYTGELFF. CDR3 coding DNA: TGTGCCAGTTCTCTCGGGGGAGGATACACCGGGGAGCTGTTTTTT.

CDR3 DNA sequence: TGTGCCAGCAGTGAAGGACAGGGAGAGACCCAGTACTTC. Protein: CASSEGQGETQYF. The chain employs TRBV6-1 and TRBJ2-5, with TRBD1 matching 7 bases. Germline lookup yields CDR1 MNHNS and CDR2 SASEGT. V lost 1 base to trimming and J lost 4 bases; unmatched junction nucleotides: 0. CDR3 length: 13 amino acids.

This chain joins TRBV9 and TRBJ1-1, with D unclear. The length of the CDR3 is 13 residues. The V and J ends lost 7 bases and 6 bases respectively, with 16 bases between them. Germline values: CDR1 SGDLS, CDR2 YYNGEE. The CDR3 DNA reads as TGTGCCAGCTCAAGTAGCGTTCGGCCTGAAGCTTTCTTT. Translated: CASSSSVRPEAFF.

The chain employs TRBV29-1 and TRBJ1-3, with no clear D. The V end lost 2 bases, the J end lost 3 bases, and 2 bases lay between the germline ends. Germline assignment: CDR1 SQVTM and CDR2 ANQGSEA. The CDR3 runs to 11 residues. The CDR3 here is CSVEFGNTIYF. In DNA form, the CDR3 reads TGCAGCGTTGAATTTGGAAACACCATATATTTT.

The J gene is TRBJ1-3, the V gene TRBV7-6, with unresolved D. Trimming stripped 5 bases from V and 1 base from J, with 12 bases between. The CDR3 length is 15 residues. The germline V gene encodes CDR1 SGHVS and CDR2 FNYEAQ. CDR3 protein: CASSHSSGSGNTIYF. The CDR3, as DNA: TGTGCCAGCAGCCACTCGAGTGGGTCTGGAAACACCATATATTTT.

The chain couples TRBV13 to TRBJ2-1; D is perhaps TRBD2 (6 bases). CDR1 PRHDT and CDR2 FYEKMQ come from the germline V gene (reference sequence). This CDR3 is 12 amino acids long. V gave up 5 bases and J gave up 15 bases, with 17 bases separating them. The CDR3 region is CASSLGSRVPFF. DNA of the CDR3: TGTGCCAGCAGCCTCGGGAGTAGGGTGCCGTTCTTC.

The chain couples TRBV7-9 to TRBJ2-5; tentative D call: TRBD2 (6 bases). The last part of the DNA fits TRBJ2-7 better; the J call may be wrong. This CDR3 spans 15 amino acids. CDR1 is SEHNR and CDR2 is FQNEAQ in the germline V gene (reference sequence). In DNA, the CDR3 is TGTGCCAGCAGCCCATACCTAGCCCCGGGGGACGAGCAGTACTTC. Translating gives CASSPYLAPGDEQYF.

The CDR3 loop reads CASSLAGTLTYEQYF. CDR3 DNA: TGTGCCAGCAGCCTAGCCGGGACGCTTACCTACGAGCAGTACTTC. The chain employs TRBV5-4 and TRBJ2-7; D may match TRBD1 or TRBD2 (5 bases each). The CDR3 has 15 amino acids. CDR1 SGHNT and CDR2 YYREEE come from the germline V gene (reference sequence). V was cut by 4 bases and J by 2 bases, with 16 bases left in between.

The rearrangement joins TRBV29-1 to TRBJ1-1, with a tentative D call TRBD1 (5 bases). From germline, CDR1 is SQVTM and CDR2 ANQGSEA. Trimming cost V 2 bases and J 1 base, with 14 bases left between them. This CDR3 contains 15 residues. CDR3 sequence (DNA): TGCAGCGTTGAAAAAACGGGACTTCCGAACACTGAAGCTTTCTTT. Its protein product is CSVEKTGLPNTEAFF.

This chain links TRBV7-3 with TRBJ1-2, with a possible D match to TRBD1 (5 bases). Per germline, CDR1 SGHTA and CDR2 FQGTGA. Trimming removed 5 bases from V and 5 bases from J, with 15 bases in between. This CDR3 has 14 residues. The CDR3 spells CASSPRGDSYGYTF. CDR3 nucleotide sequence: TGTGCCAGCAGCCCCCGGGGTGACAGTTATGGCTACACCTTC.